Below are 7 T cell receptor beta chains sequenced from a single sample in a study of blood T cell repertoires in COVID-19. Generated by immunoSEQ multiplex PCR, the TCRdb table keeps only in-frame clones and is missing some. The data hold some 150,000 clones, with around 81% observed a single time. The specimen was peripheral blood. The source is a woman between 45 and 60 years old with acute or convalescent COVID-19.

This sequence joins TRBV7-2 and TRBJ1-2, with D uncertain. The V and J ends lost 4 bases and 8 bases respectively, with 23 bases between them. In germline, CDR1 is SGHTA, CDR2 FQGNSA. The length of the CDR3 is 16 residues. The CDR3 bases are TGTGCCAGCAGCTCATTAATGGACGGCTCCCGGGAAGGCTACACCTTC. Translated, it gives CASSSLMDGSREGYTF.

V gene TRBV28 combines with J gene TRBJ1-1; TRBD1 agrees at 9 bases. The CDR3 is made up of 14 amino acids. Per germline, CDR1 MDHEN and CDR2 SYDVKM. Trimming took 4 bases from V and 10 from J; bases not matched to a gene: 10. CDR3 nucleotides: TGTGCCAGCAGTTATGTGGACAGGGGCGCGGGAGCTTTCTTT. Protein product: CASSYVDRGAGAFF.

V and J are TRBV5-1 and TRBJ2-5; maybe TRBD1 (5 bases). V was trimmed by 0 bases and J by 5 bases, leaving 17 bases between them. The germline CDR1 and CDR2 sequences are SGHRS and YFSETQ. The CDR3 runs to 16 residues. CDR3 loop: CASSLGGINSRETQYF. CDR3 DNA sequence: TGCGCCAGCAGCTTGGGGGGCATAAACTCCCGGGAGACCCAGTACTTC. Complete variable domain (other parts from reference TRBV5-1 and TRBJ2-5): KAGVTQTPRYLIKTRGQQVTLSCSPISGHRSVSWYQQTPGQGLQFLFEYFSETQRNKGNFPGRFSGRQFSNSRSEMNVSTLELGDSALYLCASSLGGINSRETQYFGPGTRLLVL.

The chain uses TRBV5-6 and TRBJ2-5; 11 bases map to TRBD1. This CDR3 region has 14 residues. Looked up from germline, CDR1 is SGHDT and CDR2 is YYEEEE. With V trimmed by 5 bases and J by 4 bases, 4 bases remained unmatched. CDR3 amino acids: CASRWTGGGETQYF. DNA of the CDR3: TGTGCCAGCAGGTGGACAGGGGGCGGAGAGACCCAGTACTTC.

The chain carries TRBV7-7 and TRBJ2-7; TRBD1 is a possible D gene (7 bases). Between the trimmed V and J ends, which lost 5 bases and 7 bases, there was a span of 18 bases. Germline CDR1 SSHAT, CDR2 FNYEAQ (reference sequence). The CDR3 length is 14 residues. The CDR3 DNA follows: TGTGCCAGCAGCAAGGACAGGACTAATGGGGAGCAGTACTTC. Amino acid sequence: CASSKDRTNGEQYF. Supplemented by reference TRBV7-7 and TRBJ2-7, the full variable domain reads GAGVSQSPRYKVTKRGQDVTLRCDPISSHATLYWYQQALGQGPEFLTYFNYEAQPDKSGLPSDRFSAERPEGSISTLTIQRTEQRDSAMYRCASSKDRTNGEQYFGPGTRLTVT.

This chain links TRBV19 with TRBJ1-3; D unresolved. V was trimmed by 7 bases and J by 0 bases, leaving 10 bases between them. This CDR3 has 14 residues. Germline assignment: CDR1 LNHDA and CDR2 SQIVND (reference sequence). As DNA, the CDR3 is TGTGCCAGTATGGCGACTGCCTCTGGAAACACCATATATTTT. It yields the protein CASMATASGNTIYF.

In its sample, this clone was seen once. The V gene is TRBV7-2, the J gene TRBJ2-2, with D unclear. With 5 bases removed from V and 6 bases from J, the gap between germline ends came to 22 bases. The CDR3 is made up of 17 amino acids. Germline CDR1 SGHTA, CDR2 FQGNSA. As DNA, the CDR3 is TGTGCCAGCAGCGAACCCGTGGATAGCCAAATAGCCGGGGAGCTGTTTTTT. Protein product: CASSEPVDSQIAGELFF.